The source of this TCR beta chain is a study of metastatic and nonmetastatic thyroid tumors. V was pared by 2 bases and J by 4 bases, with 1 base of the junction left unmatched. This CDR3 is 13 amino acids long. Germline V gene data show CDR1 as SGDLS and CDR2 as YYNGEE. MiXCR reprocessed the PCR reads for TCRdb. The table has over 15,000 clones, 16% seen once; the top ten hold less than 20%. This clone was recorded at least ten times. Every patient underwent thyroid surgery untreated. The source material was blood. The TCR comes from a male donor with papillary thyroid cancer or a benign thyroid nodule (not recorded which). Some clones in this sample may be carry-over from other donors' samples. The J gene is TRBJ2-5, the V gene TRBV9; 8 nucleotides match TRBD2. In DNA, the CDR3 is TGTGCCAGCAGCGTCAGCGGGAGAGAGACCCAGTACTTC. Amino acids: CASSVSGRETQYF.